This T cell receptor beta chain was obtained from a study of cytomegalovirus exposure and HLA in healthy donors. About this clone: Antigen specificity is unknown.

Vbeta (60) and Jbeta (13) primers were used in the PCR. In the authors' methods: Some 80 million unique TCR beta chains, 10 million to 14 million shared, were counted in a later analysis. Some clones are missing from TCRdb's copy, which holds only in-frame ones; the method was immunoSEQ multiplex PCR. That table furnishes V, J and clone size, whereas the DNA furnished D and trimming. The repertoire holds 50,000 to 65,000 clones, with 75% to 85% as singletons. Findings and limits, study-wide: What a later analysis showed was that several of the most significant clusters appeared linked to common viral pathogens.

The CDR3 covers 14 residues. The V gene lost 3 bases and the J gene lost 2 bases, with 9 bases spanning the gap. Per germline, CDR1 SGDLS and CDR2 YYNGEE. Source material: PBMCs. The receptor was isolated from a man between 45 and 60 years old in good health and CMV-seropositive. The chain couples TRBV9 to TRBJ2-1, with D perhaps matching TRBD2 (5 bases). The CDR3 loop reads CASSGTGAYNEQFF. The CDR3 bases are TGTGCCAGCAGCGGGACTGGAGCCTACAATGAGCAGTTCTTC.